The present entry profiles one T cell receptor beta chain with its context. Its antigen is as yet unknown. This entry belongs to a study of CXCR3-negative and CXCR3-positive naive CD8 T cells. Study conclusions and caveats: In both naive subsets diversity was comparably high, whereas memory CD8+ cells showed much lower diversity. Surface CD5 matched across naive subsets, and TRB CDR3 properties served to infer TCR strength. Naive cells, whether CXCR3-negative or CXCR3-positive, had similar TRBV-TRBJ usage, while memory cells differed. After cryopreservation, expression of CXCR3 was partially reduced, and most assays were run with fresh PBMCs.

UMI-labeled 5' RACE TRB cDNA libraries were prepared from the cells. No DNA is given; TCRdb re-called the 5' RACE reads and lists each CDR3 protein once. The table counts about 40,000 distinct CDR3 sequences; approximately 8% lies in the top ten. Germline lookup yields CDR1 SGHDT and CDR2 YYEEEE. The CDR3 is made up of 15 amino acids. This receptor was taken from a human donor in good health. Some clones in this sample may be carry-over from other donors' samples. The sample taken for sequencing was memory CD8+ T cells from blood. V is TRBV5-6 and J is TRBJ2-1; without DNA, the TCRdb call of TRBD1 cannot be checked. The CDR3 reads CASNFGAPAVDQQFF.